These 26 T cell receptor beta chains were all obtained from the same sample, sequenced in a study of blood T cell repertoires in COVID-19. Generated by immunoSEQ multiplex PCR, the TCRdb table keeps only in-frame clones and is missing some. The table lists more than 100,000 clones, 80% to 85% of them singletons. The sample was peripheral blood. The origin of the receptors is a man in his fifties or sixties with acute or convalescent COVID-19.

The chain recombines TRBV24-1 with TRBJ2-2; a possible D gene is TRBD2 (5 bases). In germline, CDR1 is KGHDR, CDR2 SFDVKD. V was pared by 7 bases and J by 1 base, with 12 bases between. The CDR3 extends over 15 amino acids. The CDR3 is CATRAEAENTGELFF. The CDR3 DNA is TGTGCCACCAGAGCGGAAGCGGAGAACACCGGGGAGCTGTTTTTT.

CDR3 DNA sequence: TGTGCCAGCAGCCTGCGACAGGGTCGCTACGAGCAGTACTTC. Translation gives CASSLRQGRYEQYF. The V call is TRBV7-8, the J call TRBJ2-7; 7 bases fit TRBD1. Germline V gene lookup returns CDR1 SGHVS and CDR2 FQNEAQ. V was pared by 5 bases and J by 3 bases, with 7 bases of the junction left unmatched. This CDR3 is built from 14 residues.

In this sample, this clone turned up once. The chain carries TRBV19 and TRBJ1-4; 10 bases line up with TRBD1. The CDR3 consists of 18 residues. Germline V lookup: CDR1 LNHDA, CDR2 SQIVND (reference sequence). With V trimmed by 5 bases and J by 8 bases, 17 bases remained unmatched. The CDR3 sequence: CASSDTGPGGQGVEKLFF. CDR3 in DNA: TGTGCCAGTAGTGACACCGGCCCGGGTGGACAGGGGGTGGAAAAACTGTTTTTT.

The rearrangement joins TRBV14 to TRBJ1-3; D is perhaps TRBD1 (6 bases). The CDR3 sequence is 16 residues long. From germline, CDR1 is SGHDN and CDR2 FVKESK. V dropped 1 base and J dropped 4 bases, with 14 bases sitting between them. The CDR3 here is CASSQAQGSGGNTIYF. The DNA of the CDR3 is TGTGCCAGCAGCCAAGCTCAGGGGTCTGGAGGAAACACCATATATTTT.

This rearrangement joins TRBV11-2 to TRBJ1-2, with 8 bases lining up with TRBD1. Trimming took 5 bases from V and 3 from J; bases not matched to a gene: 5. Per germline, CDR1 SGHAT and CDR2 FQNNGV. This CDR3 comprises 14 residues. The CDR3 DNA is TGTGCCAGCAGCACGACAGGGGCCTACTATGGCTACACCTTC. Protein product: CASSTTGAYYGYTF.

The rearrangement links TRBV19 to TRBJ1-6; TRBD1 agrees at 8 bases. After removal of 7 bases from V and 11 bases from J, the junction contained 7 bases not matched to a gene. CDR1 LNHDA and CDR2 SQIVND come from the germline V gene (reference sequence). This CDR3 region has 13 residues. DNA of the CDR3: TGTGCCAGTACCGCGGACAGGGAAGCACCCCTCCACTTT. It codes for CASTADREAPLHF.

The rearrangement links TRBV18 to TRBJ1-2; TRBD1 agrees at 9 bases. The CDR3 runs to 13 residues. Per the germline V gene, CDR1 is KGHSH and CDR2 is LQKENI. The V gene end was trimmed by 4 bases and the J gene end by 7 bases; junction bases not matched to a gene: 4. The CDR3 DNA follows: TGTGCCAGCTCACAACAGGGGGCTGGTGGCTACACCTTC. Its protein is CASSQQGAGGYTF.

The chain recombines TRBV29-1 with TRBJ2-3; 7 bases match TRBD1. The J segment lost 4 bases and the V segment lost 3 bases, leaving 4 bases of the junction unmatched. Germline V gene lookup returns CDR1 SQVTM and CDR2 ANQGSEA. The CDR3 is 13 amino acids. The CDR3 protein is CSVEVGGPDTQYF. CDR3 DNA sequence: TGCAGCGTTGAGGTAGGGGGCCCAGATACGCAGTATTTT.

The CDR3 loop reads CASSPRQGSLFF. As DNA, the CDR3 is TGTGCCAGCAGCCCACGACAGGGTTCACTGTTTTTT. The chain has TRBV13 and TRBJ1-4; 7 nucleotides align to TRBD1. CDR3 length: 12 amino acids. The trim removed 5 bases at V and 13 bases at J, leaving 7 bases unmatched. CDR1 PRHDT and CDR2 FYEKMQ come from the germline V gene (reference sequence).

The J gene is TRBJ2-1, the V gene TRBV9; D may be TRBD1 (5 bases). CDR1 is SGDLS, CDR2 YYNGEE, per germline. CDR3 length: 15 residues. The ends were cut back, 3 bases at V and 10 bases at J, with 20 bases in the middle. The CDR3, as DNA: TGTGCCAGCAGCGCCGGACACGCCAGCCCCAGCGAGCAGTTCTTC. Protein: CASSAGHASPSEQFF.

The V call is TRBV5-1, the J call TRBJ2-1; TRBD1 matches at 11 bases. With V trimmed by 2 bases and J by 6 bases, 7 bases remained unmatched. The CDR3 contains 16 residues. Germline CDR1 SGHRS, CDR2 YFSETQ. CDR3 sequence: CASSFGGTGGINEQFF. Written as DNA, the CDR3 is TGCGCCAGCAGCTTTGGAGGGACAGGGGGAATCAATGAGCAGTTCTTC.

This chain links TRBV6-6 with TRBJ1-6; TRBD1 might be the D (5 bases). This CDR3 contains 15 residues. V was cut by 6 bases and J by 10 bases, with 19 bases left in between. Germline values: CDR1 MNHNY, CDR2 SVGAGI (reference sequence). The CDR3 here is CASSITGNGLSPLHF. Here the CDR3 DNA reads TGTGCCAGCAGCATTACAGGAAACGGATTGTCACCCCTCCACTTT.

This clone showed up just once. This chain uses TRBV5-1 with TRBJ2-5; 7 bases are a match to TRBD1. Germline lookup yields CDR1 SGHRS and CDR2 YFSETQ. V was pared by 6 bases and J by 0 bases, with 8 bases of the junction left unmatched. The CDR3 runs 15 residues. DNA for the CDR3: TGCGCCAGCACAACGGGACAGCTGTACCAAGAGACCCAGTACTTC. It specifies CASTTGQLYQETQYF. Drawing the rest from reference TRBV5-1 and TRBJ2-5, the complete variable domain is KAGVTQTPRYLIKTRGQQVTLSCSPISGHRSVSWYQQTPGQGLQFLFEYFSETQRNKGNFPGRFSGRQFSNSRSEMNVSTLELGDSALYLCASTTGQLYQETQYFGPGTRLLVL.

The rearrangement joins TRBV6-6 to TRBJ2-2; 9 bases align to TRBD2. The CDR3 length is 15 residues. Unmatched junction bases numbered 9, after V lost 7 bases and J lost 6 bases. Germline CDR1 and CDR2: MNHNY and SVGAGI (reference sequence). CDR3 sequence reads: CASNGGSGSAGELFF. In DNA, the CDR3 is TGTGCCAGCAACGGAGGTAGCGGGAGCGCCGGGGAGCTGTTTTTT.

The chain has TRBV24-1 and TRBJ2-2; weak D call: TRBD2 (7 bases). V shed 7 bases and J shed 0 bases, with 8 bases lying between them. This CDR3 has 14 amino acids. In germline, CDR1 is KGHDR, CDR2 SFDVKD. The CDR3 bases are TGTGCCACCAGCGGGGGGCCGAACACCGGGGAGCTGTTTTTT. Translated, it gives CATSGGPNTGELFF.

This clone has only a few counts. V usage is TRBV27 and J usage is TRBJ1-6; 9 nucleotides agree with TRBD1. CDR1 MNHEY and CDR2 SMNVEV come from the germline V gene (reference sequence). The CDR3 totals 15 residues. The J segment lost 5 bases and the V segment lost 4 bases, leaving 3 bases of the junction unmatched. In DNA form, the CDR3 reads TGTGCCAGCAGTTCGACAGGGGGTGATAATTCACCCCTCCACTTT. It specifies CASSSTGGDNSPLHF.

This clone appeared once. The rearrangement uses TRBV10-1 and TRBJ2-1; 7 nucleotides agree with TRBD2. This CDR3 spans 15 amino acids. Germline V gene lookup returns CDR1 WNHNN and CDR2 SYGVQD (reference sequence). J was trimmed by 5 bases and V by 3 bases; bases with no gene match: 7. CDR3 in amino acids: CASSDWRGSNNEQFF. CDR3 DNA sequence: TGCGCCAGCAGTGATTGGCGCGGGAGCAACAATGAGCAGTTCTTC.

This sequence joins TRBV7-3 and TRBJ2-1, with TRBD1 matching over 8 bases. V was pared by 5 bases and J by 4 bases, with 7 bases of the junction left unmatched. CDR3 length equals 15 residues. The germline CDR1 and CDR2 sequences are SGHTA and FQGTGA. CDR3 protein: CASSHDGQGYNEQFF. Here the CDR3 DNA reads TGTGCCAGCAGCCACGACGGACAGGGATACAATGAGCAGTTCTTC.

The chain links TRBV15 to TRBJ2-1; 10 positions agree with TRBD2. V was pared by 4 bases and J by 6 bases, with 6 bases of the junction left unmatched. Germline CDR1 and CDR2: LNHNV and YYDKDF (reference sequence). This CDR3 is 15 amino acids long. DNA of the CDR3: TGTGCCACCAGCACTCGACTAGCGGGTTCCAATGAGCAGTTCTTC. Translated, it gives CATSTRLAGSNEQFF.

This chain connects TRBV29-1 to TRBJ2-3, with 11 positions matching TRBD1. V trimming: 6 bases; J trimming: 4 bases; junction bases outside the gene matches: 6. This CDR3 comprises 14 residues. CDR1 and CDR2 from the germline V gene are SQVTM and ANQGSEA. CDR3 nucleotide sequence: TGCAGCGTCGGACAGGGGGCGCGCGCAGATACGCAGTATTTT. Protein sequence: CSVGQGARADTQYF.

The J gene is TRBJ1-4, the V gene TRBV5-1, with 8 bases that match TRBD1. The CDR3 is made up of 16 amino acids. V was clipped by 1 base and J by 4 bases; unmatched bases: 6. CDR1 and CDR2 from the germline V gene are SGHRS and YFSETQ. CDR3 sequence reads: CASSLTPGQGNEKLFF. The CDR3 bases are TGCGCCAGCAGCTTGACTCCCGGACAGGGTAATGAAAAACTGTTTTTT.

The CDR3 nucleotides are TGTGCCAGCAGTTTAAACTACCGCCTAGGGCAGTACTTC. Amino acids: CASSLNYRLGQYF. V usage is TRBV12-3 or TRBV12-4 and J usage is TRBJ2-7; D ambiguous. This CDR3 is built from 13 residues. V was pared by 2 bases and J by 9 bases, with 14 bases between.

This clone was seen a few times. The chain combines TRBV7-6 with TRBJ1-3; D might be TRBD1 (6 bases). V lost 5 bases and J 2 bases, leaving 13 bases between the germline ends. Per germline, CDR1 SGHVS and CDR2 FNYEAQ. This CDR3 is built from 15 residues. CDR3 sequence: CASSPANRAGNTIYF. For the CDR3, the DNA is TGTGCCAGCAGCCCAGCGAACAGGGCTGGAAACACCATATATTTT.

The chain joins TRBV29-1 to TRBJ2-7; 10 nucleotides line up with TRBD1. With 4 bases clipped from V and 0 bases from J, the junction kept 9 bases outside the gene matches. The CDR3 runs to 16 residues. Germline CDR1 and CDR2: SQVTM and ANQGSEA. CDR3 loop: CSVGDRGLSGSYEQYF. CDR3 nucleotide sequence: TGCAGCGTTGGGGACAGGGGATTATCAGGCTCCTACGAGCAGTACTTC.

The chain employs TRBV3-1 (or the pseudogene TRBV3-2) and TRBJ1-2; D is undetermined. V lost 0 bases and J lost 6, with 11 bases in between. The CDR3 spans 14 residues. Germline V gives CDR1 LGHDT, CDR2 YNNKEL (reference sequence). The CDR3 nucleotides read TGTGCCAGCAGCCAAGAGAGCAGGAGGGATGGCTACACCTTC. Protein product: CASSQESRRDGYTF.

The rearrangement joins TRBV25-1 to TRBJ2-5, with 7 bases lining up with TRBD1. The V and J ends lost 0 bases and 3 bases, in that order; junction bases with no gene match: 4. From germline, CDR1 is MGHDK and CDR2 SYGVNS. The CDR3 covers 15 residues. The CDR3 coding sequence is TGTGCCAGCAGTGAATACGCCGGGACAGAAGAGACCCAGTACTTC. This encodes CASSEYAGTEETQYF.